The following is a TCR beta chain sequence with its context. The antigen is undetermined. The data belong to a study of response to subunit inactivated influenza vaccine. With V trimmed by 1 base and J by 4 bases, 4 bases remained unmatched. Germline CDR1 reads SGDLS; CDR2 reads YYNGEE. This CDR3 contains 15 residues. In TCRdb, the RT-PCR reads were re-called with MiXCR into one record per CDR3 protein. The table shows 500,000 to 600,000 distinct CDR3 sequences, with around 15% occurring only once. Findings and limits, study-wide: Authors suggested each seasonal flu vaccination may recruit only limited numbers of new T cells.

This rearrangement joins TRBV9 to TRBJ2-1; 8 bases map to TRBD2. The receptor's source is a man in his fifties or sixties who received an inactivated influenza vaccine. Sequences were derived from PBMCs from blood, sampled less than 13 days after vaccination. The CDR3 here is CASSVTVAGYNEQFF. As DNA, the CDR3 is TGTGCCAGCAGCGTAACGGTAGCGGGGTACAATGAGCAGTTCTTC. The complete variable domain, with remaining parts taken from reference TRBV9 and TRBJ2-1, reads DSGVTQTPKHLITATGQRVTLRCSPRSGDLSVYWYQQSLDQGLQFLIQYYNGEERAKGNILERFSAQQFPDLHSELNLSSLELGDSALYFCASSVTVAGYNEQFFGPGTRLTVL.